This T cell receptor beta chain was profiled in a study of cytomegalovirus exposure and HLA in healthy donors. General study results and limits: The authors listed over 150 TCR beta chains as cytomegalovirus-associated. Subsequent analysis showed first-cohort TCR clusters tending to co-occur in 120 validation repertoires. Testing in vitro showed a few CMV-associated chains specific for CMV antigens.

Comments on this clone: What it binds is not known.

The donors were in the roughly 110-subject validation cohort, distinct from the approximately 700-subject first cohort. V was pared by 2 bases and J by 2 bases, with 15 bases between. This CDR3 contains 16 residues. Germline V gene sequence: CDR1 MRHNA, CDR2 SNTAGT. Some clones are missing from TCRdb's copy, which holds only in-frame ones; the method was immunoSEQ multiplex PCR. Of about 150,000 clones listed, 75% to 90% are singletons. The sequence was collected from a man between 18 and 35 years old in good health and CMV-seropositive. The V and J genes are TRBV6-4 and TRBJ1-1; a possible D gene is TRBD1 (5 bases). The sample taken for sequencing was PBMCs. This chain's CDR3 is CASSDTMSGQNTEAFF. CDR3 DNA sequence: TGTGCCAGCAGTGACACCATGTCCGGACAAAACACTGAAGCTTTCTTT.